This TCR beta chain was profiled in a study of CD4 T cells in relation to SARS-CoV-2 and coronaviruses. Turning to the study itself: After 10 days of antigen culture, PBMC TCR beta CDR3s were sequenced. Findings of the study overall: Samples before the pandemic and after infection were not matched within any donor.

Germline V gene data show CDR1 as MNHEY and CDR2 as SMNVEV (reference sequence). The ends lost 6 bases at V and 5 bases at J; junction bases unmatched: 12. The CDR3 spans 15 residues. Unexposed donor CD4+ T cells date from about 2011-2018, before the COVID-19 pandemic. Isolation of CD4+ T cells took place after around 11 days in culture. Cells permitting, SARS-CoV-2 S/N and four cold-coronavirus spikes were tested on unexposed-donor CD4+ T cells. Half the medium was replaced with IL-2 medium on days 3 and 7. A word on this clone: Its antigen remains unidentified.

The method was immunoSEQ multiplex PCR; TCRdb's version includes in-frame clones alone and lacks a portion of them. Here the sample spans almost 20,000 clones, 81% being singletons. Sequencing was performed on CD4+ T cells from PBMCs, cultured in vitro. The chain is built from TRBV27 and TRBJ2-5; 7 bases are a match to TRBD1. The sequence came from a human donor in good health. CDR3 protein: CASSSWGLGQETQYF. The CDR3 DNA is TGTGCCAGCAGCTCGTGGGGATTGGGACAGGAGACCCAGTACTTC.